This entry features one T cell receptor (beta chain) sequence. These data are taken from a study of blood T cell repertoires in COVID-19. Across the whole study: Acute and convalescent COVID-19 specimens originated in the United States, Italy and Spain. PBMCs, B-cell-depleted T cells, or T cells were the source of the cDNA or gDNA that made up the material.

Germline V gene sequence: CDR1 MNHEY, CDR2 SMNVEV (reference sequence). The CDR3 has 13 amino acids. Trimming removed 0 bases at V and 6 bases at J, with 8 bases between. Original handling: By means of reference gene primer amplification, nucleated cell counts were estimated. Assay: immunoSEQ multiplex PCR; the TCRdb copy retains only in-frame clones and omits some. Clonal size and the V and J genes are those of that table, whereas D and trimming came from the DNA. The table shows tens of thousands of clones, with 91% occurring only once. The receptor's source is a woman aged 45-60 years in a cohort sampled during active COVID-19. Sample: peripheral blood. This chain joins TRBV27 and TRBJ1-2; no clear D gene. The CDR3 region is CASSLSLRNGYTF. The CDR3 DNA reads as TGTGCCAGCAGTTTATCCCTCAGGAATGGCTACACCTTC.